The 20 T cell receptor beta chains reported below all come from one sample, sequenced in a study of Ad26.COV2.S vaccination and SARS-CoV-2 variants. Assay: immunoSEQ multiplex PCR; the TCRdb copy retains only in-frame clones and omits some. This table holds approximately 480,000 clones, around 90% found once. Treatment in this sample: around 19 received Ad26.COV2.S at low or high dose, single or two shots; 5 received placebo; per-sample allocation not given. Each sample was drawn 63 days after the first injection (of vaccine or placebo). The source was peripheral blood, collected in a trial of Ad26.COV2.S vaccine versus placebo. These receptor sequences come from a person aged 18-60 years who received the Ad26.COV2.S COVID-19 vaccine or a placebo.

This sequence joins TRBV28 and TRBJ2-1, with 12 bases fitting TRBD2. This CDR3 has 17 residues. Germline CDR1 is MDHEN and CDR2 is SYDVKM. The V segment lost 5 bases and the J segment 2 bases; nucleotides outside the gene matches: 7. The CDR3 DNA reads TGTGCCAGCAGTAGCGGACTAGCGGGAACCCCCTACAATGAGCAGTTCTTC. Encoded protein: CASSSGLAGTPYNEQFF.

V gene TRBV11-2 combines with J gene TRBJ2-7; TRBD1 matches at 8 bases. The length of the CDR3 is 17 residues. Germline values: CDR1 SGHAT, CDR2 FQNNGV. Trimming at V came to 5 bases and at J to 3 bases, leaving 15 bases not matched to a gene. The CDR3 sequence is CASSHLLRQGRFYEQYF. CDR3 nucleotide sequence: TGTGCCAGCAGCCACTTGCTTCGACAGGGGAGGTTCTACGAGCAGTACTTC.

The chain couples TRBV28 to TRBJ1-5, with no clear D. This CDR3 has 13 amino acids. V was cut by 6 bases and J by 0 bases, with 6 bases left in between. Germline V gene sequence: CDR1 MDHEN, CDR2 SYDVKM. CDR3 DNA: TGTGCCAGCAGCTCCAGTAGCAATCAGCCCCAGCATTTT. This translates into CASSSSSNQPQHF.

The J gene is TRBJ2-6, the V gene TRBV5-6; D possibly corresponds to TRBD2 (5 bases). This CDR3 has 15 residues. V was shortened by 2 bases and J by 1 base, with 7 bases between the two germline ends. Looked up from germline, CDR1 is SGHDT and CDR2 is YYEEEE. Here the CDR3 reads CASSFRRSGANVLTF. The CDR3 coding sequence is TGTGCCAGCAGCTTCCGGAGGTCTGGGGCCAACGTCCTGACTTTC.

This clone was detected many times. V and J are TRBV9 and TRBJ2-7; 7 nucleotides agree with TRBD2. The CDR3 contains 15 residues. Looked up from germline, CDR1 is SGDLS and CDR2 is YYNGEE. V dropped 0 bases and J dropped 2; count of bases not matched to a gene: 5. The CDR3 loop reads CASSVEAGTTYEQYF. As DNA, the CDR3 is TGTGCCAGCAGCGTAGAAGCGGGAACCACCTACGAGCAGTACTTC.

The chain links TRBV10-1 to TRBJ1-2; D is possibly TRBD1 (5 bases). There are 11 residues in the CDR3. The ends were cut back, 9 bases at V and 2 bases at J, with 7 bases in the middle. CDR1 WNHNN and CDR2 SYGVQD come from the germline V gene (reference sequence). CDR3 amino acids: CARTENYGYTF. The CDR3 coding sequence is TGCGCCAGGACAGAGAACTATGGCTACACCTTC.

The count of this clone is one. The genes are TRBV7-9 and TRBJ2-3; 7 bases fit TRBD2. This CDR3 region has 15 residues. The V gene end was trimmed by 1 base and the J gene end by 3 bases; junction bases not matched to a gene: 4. Looked up from germline, CDR1 is SEHNR and CDR2 is FQNEAQ (reference sequence). The CDR3 DNA is TGTGCCAGCAGCTTAGAGAGCGGGGTTACAGATACGCAGTATTTT. Translation: CASSLESGVTDTQYF. Full variable domain (rest looked up from reference TRBV7-9 and TRBJ2-3): DTGVSQNPRHKITKRGQNVTFRCDPISEHNRLYWYRQTLGQGPEFLTYFQNEAQLEKSRLLSDRFSAERPKGSFSTLEIQRTEQGDSAMYLCASSLESGVTDTQYFGPGTRLTVL.

V gene TRBV2 combines with J gene TRBJ2-7; 8 nucleotides agree with TRBD1. Germline V lookup: CDR1 SNHLY, CDR2 FYNNEI. V gave up 4 bases and J gave up 5 bases; unmatched junction bases: 7. The CDR3 runs to 14 residues. The CDR3, as DNA: TGTGCCAGCAGTGTACGTGACAGGGGTCACGAGCAGTACTTC. It encodes CASSVRDRGHEQYF.

This sequence joins TRBV3-1 (or the pseudogene TRBV3-2) and TRBJ1-6; no definite D call. The CDR3 is 13 residues long. In germline, CDR1 is LGHDT, CDR2 YNNKEL (reference sequence). Trimming stripped 5 bases from V and 5 bases from J, with 7 bases between. CDR3 protein: CASSWGNNSPLHF. In nucleotides, the CDR3 is TGTGCCAGCAGCTGGGGAAATAATTCACCCCTCCACTTT.

V and J are TRBV11-2 and TRBJ2-1; D unclear. The CDR3 loop spans 14 amino acids. V was clipped by 4 bases and J by 0 bases, with 7 bases between them. Per germline, CDR1 SGHAT and CDR2 FQNNGV. The CDR3 loop is CASSSRDSYNEQFF. CDR3 bases: TGTGCCAGCAGCTCAAGAGACTCCTACAATGAGCAGTTCTTC.

This clone occurred once. J is TRBJ2-1 and V is TRBV6-5, with 8 bases that match TRBD1. Germline V gene data show CDR1 as MNHEY and CDR2 as SVGAGI. This CDR3 is built from 13 residues. V lost 7 bases to trimming and J lost 10 bases; unmatched junction nucleotides: 9. CDR3 residues: CASKARGLGEQFF. DNA for the CDR3: TGTGCCAGCAAGGCCAGGGGGCTAGGAGAGCAGTTCTTC.

The chain uses TRBV25-1 and TRBJ2-1; unclear D gene. The CDR3 is made up of 14 amino acids. V lost 1 base and J lost 6, with 10 bases in between. Germline values: CDR1 MGHDK, CDR2 SYGVNS. For the CDR3, the DNA is TGTGCCAGCAGTGAATTTGTAGGTTCCAATGAGCAGTTCTTC. Protein sequence: CASSEFVGSNEQFF.

This chain connects TRBV6-2 or TRBV6-3 to TRBJ2-1; D remains unclear. This CDR3 region has 12 residues. CDR1 MNHEY and CDR2 SVGEGT come from the germline V gene. The ends were cut back, 2 bases at V and 5 bases at J, with 4 bases in the middle. As DNA, the CDR3 is TGTGCCAGCAGTTACGTGAACAATGAGCAGTTCTTC. It encodes CASSYVNNEQFF.

This chain's CDR3 is CASSASRSGNDEQFF. CDR3 in DNA: TGCGCCAGCAGCGCTAGCCGGTCGGGGAACGATGAGCAGTTCTTC. This sequence joins TRBV5-1 and TRBJ2-1, with D possibly being TRBD2 (5 bases). The CDR3 has 15 residues. Trimming left V 4 bases short and J 8 bases short, with 19 bases between. Germline CDR1 reads SGHRS; CDR2 reads YFSETQ.

V is TRBV6-6 and J is TRBJ1-5, with D unresolved. The CDR3 consists of 14 residues. V lost 2 bases to trimming and J lost 3 bases, with 8 bases between them. Germline V gene sequence: CDR1 MNHNY, CDR2 SVGAGI (reference sequence). CDR3 sequence: CASSYVGNNQPQHF. The CDR3 DNA reads TGTGCCAGCAGTTACGTGGGAAACAATCAGCCCCAGCATTTT.

V usage is TRBV7-2 and J usage is TRBJ2-7, with D maybe TRBD2 (6 bases). This CDR3 is 15 amino acids long. Germline V gives CDR1 SGHTA, CDR2 FQGNSA. The V end was cut by 1 base, the J end by 7 bases, with 17 bases between. CDR3 region: CASSLGDWGVGEQYF. CDR3 sequence (DNA): TGTGCCAGCAGCTTAGGGGACTGGGGAGTAGGAGAGCAGTACTTC.

J is TRBJ2-1 and V is TRBV2, with D possibly matching TRBD2 (5 bases). Trimming removed 3 bases at V and 11 bases at J, with 8 bases between. The CDR3 consists of 11 residues. Germline V gene lookup returns CDR1 SNHLY and CDR2 FYNNEI. CDR3 residues: CASSEWTQQFF. The CDR3 DNA reads as TGTGCCAGCAGTGAGTGGACTCAGCAGTTCTTC.

The chain recombines TRBV7-9 with TRBJ1-1; 11 positions agree with TRBD1. This CDR3 region has 16 residues. CDR1 is SEHNR, CDR2 FQNEAQ, per germline (reference sequence). With V trimmed by 1 base and J by 5 bases, 6 bases remained unmatched. Here the CDR3 reads CASSLGGQGARTEAFF. The CDR3 DNA reads as TGTGCCAGCAGCTTAGGTGGACAGGGGGCTAGAACTGAAGCTTTCTTT.

The chain has TRBV7-2 and TRBJ2-1; D is unresolved. The CDR3 covers 12 residues. V lost 3 bases to trimming and J lost 7 bases, with 7 bases between them. In germline, CDR1 is SGHTA, CDR2 FQGNSA. The DNA of the CDR3 is TGTGCCAGCAGCTTTATAGTAAATGAGCAGTTCTTC. This gives the protein CASSFIVNEQFF.

The V and J genes are TRBV7-8 and TRBJ2-1; 9 bases are shared with TRBD2. The J segment lost 6 bases and the V segment lost 8 bases, leaving 8 bases of the junction unmatched. Germline CDR1 reads SGHVS; CDR2 reads FQNEAQ. This CDR3 is built from 14 residues. Written as DNA, the CDR3 is TGTGCCAGCTGGGGCGGGAGGGCCGGCAATGAGCAGTTCTTC. Encoded protein: CASWGGRAGNEQFF.